The 22 T cell receptor beta chains in this list originate from one sample, sequenced in a study of blood T cell repertoires in COVID-19. Assay: immunoSEQ multiplex PCR; the TCRdb copy retains only in-frame clones and omits some. Here the sample spans around 280,000 clones, 89% being singletons. The sample taken for sequencing was peripheral blood. The receptors were sampled from a woman in her 30s with COVID-19, enrolled during active disease.

V and J are TRBV7-6 and TRBJ1-3, with D possibly TRBD1 on 5 matching bases. The ends were cut back, 11 bases at V and 0 bases at J, with 11 bases in the middle. Per the germline V gene, CDR1 is SGHVS and CDR2 is FNYEAQ. The length of the CDR3 is 13 residues. CDR3 protein: CALSDISGNTIYF. Written as DNA, the CDR3 is TGTGCCCTCTCGGACATCTCTGGAAACACCATATATTTT.

The chain links TRBV7-8 to TRBJ1-4, with TRBD1 as a possible D gene (5 bases). V was shortened by 7 bases and J by 6 bases, with 15 bases between the two germline ends. This CDR3 region has 14 residues. Germline-derived CDR1 and CDR2 are SGHVS and FQNEAQ. The CDR3 spells CASKVGAKDEKLFF. CDR3 DNA: TGTGCCAGCAAAGTTGGGGCGAAGGATGAAAAACTGTTTTTT.

This chain connects TRBV13 to TRBJ2-3, with D possibly being TRBD2 (6 bases). The CDR3 has 12 amino acids. Trimming removed 4 bases at V and 6 bases at J, with 8 bases between. The germline CDR1 and CDR2 sequences are PRHDT and FYEKMQ (reference sequence). CDR3: CASSSRGDTQYF. The DNA of the CDR3 is TGTGCCAGCAGCTCACGGGGGGATACGCAGTATTTT.

The genes are TRBV7-2 and TRBJ1-6; D uncertain. The CDR3 covers 16 residues. V was cut by 1 base and J by 10 bases, with 17 bases left in between. CDR1 SGHTA and CDR2 FQGNSA come from the germline V gene. The CDR3 reads CASSLGGGFSSSPLHF. In nucleotides, the CDR3 is TGTGCCAGCAGCTTAGGGGGAGGGTTCAGCAGCTCACCCCTCCACTTT. Full variable domain (remainder filled in from reference TRBV7-2 and TRBJ1-6): GAGVSQSPSNKVTEKGKDVELRCDPISGHTALYWYRQSLGQGLEFLIYFQGNSAPDKSGLPSDRFSAERTGGSVSTLTIQRTQQEDSAVYLCASSLGGGFSSSPLHFGNGTRLTVT.

The chain recombines TRBV6-5 with TRBJ2-7; TRBD2 matches at 7 bases. The V gene end was trimmed by 6 bases and the J gene end by 2 bases; junction bases not matched to a gene: 7. CDR1 is MNHEY, CDR2 SVGAGI, per germline. CDR3 length: 14 residues. The CDR3 region has the DNA TGTGCCAGCAGACACTTGGGAGGGGCCTACGAGCAGTACTTC. Amino acids: CASRHLGGAYEQYF.

This clone came up once. The rearrangement uses TRBV28 and TRBJ1-3; D possibly corresponds to TRBD1 (6 bases). This CDR3 spans 14 amino acids. CDR1 MDHEN and CDR2 SYDVKM come from the germline V gene. V gave up 6 bases and J gave up 1 base, with 10 bases separating them. The CDR3 region is CASRAQGSGNTIYF. In nucleotides, the CDR3 is TGTGCCAGCAGAGCACAGGGTTCTGGAAACACCATATATTTT.

The chain has TRBV7-9 and TRBJ2-5, with D unclear. Germline V gene lookup returns CDR1 SEHNR and CDR2 FQNEAQ (reference sequence). V lost 3 bases to trimming and J lost 2 bases, with 10 bases between them. The CDR3 runs to 14 residues. CDR3 loop: CASSFATEQETQYF. CDR3 coding DNA: TGTGCCAGCAGCTTCGCCACAGAGCAAGAGACCCAGTACTTC.

The chain joins TRBV5-4 to TRBJ1-2; TRBD1 might be the D (6 bases). V lost 4 bases and J 4 bases, leaving 14 bases between the germline ends. Germline CDR1 SGHNT, CDR2 YYREEE (reference sequence). The CDR3 spans 14 residues. CDR3 in amino acids: CASSLGQRAYGYTF. CDR3 in DNA: TGTGCCAGCAGCCTTGGACAGAGGGCCTATGGCTACACCTTC.

The J gene is TRBJ2-7, the V gene TRBV14, with D possibly matching TRBD2 (5 bases). Germline V gene lookup returns CDR1 SGHDN and CDR2 FVKESK. The CDR3 covers 12 residues. V lost 3 bases and J 3 bases, leaving 6 bases between the germline ends. CDR3 in DNA: TGTGCCAGCAGCCAGAGGGTCTACGAGCAGTACTTC. Translating gives CASSQRVYEQYF.

The chain employs TRBV6-5 and TRBJ1-6, with a possible D match to TRBD1 (5 bases). V gave up 6 bases and J gave up 4 bases, with 10 bases separating them. The V gene's germline CDR1 is MNHEY and CDR2 SVGAGI. The CDR3 spans 14 residues. CDR3 sequence: CASRKDTYNSPLHF. The CDR3 bases are TGTGCCAGCAGGAAGGACACTTATAATTCACCCCTCCACTTT.

The chain is built from TRBV6-6 and TRBJ2-2, with D perhaps matching TRBD2 (7 bases). Germline V gene data show CDR1 as MNHNY and CDR2 as SVGAGI (reference sequence). This CDR3 spans 16 amino acids. V lost 0 bases to trimming and J lost 5 bases, with 13 bases between them. Written as DNA, the CDR3 is TGTGCCAGCAGTTACTCCATCGGGGGGCAGACCGGGGAGCTGTTTTTT. Amino acids: CASSYSIGGQTGELFF.

The chain employs TRBV19 and TRBJ1-3; a possible D gene is TRBD1 (5 bases). Per germline, CDR1 LNHDA and CDR2 SQIVND (reference sequence). The CDR3 totals 16 residues. Trimming left V 5 bases short and J 8 bases short, with 22 bases between. CDR3 in DNA: TGTGCCAGTAGTCCGGATGGGGCAGCCTTAGGGGACACCATATATTTT. It yields the protein CASSPDGAALGDTIYF.

The J gene is TRBJ2-3, the V gene TRBV5-1; 7 bases are shared with TRBD2. V shed 7 bases and J 6 bases; nucleotides not matched to a gene: 14. This CDR3 has 15 residues. Germline CDR1 and CDR2: SGHRS and YFSETQ. The CDR3 DNA follows: TGCGCCAGCGGCGAGGTCCGGGGGGTTATGGATACGCAGTATTTT. Translating gives CASGEVRGVMDTQYF.

V gene TRBV5-5 combines with J gene TRBJ1-5; the match to TRBD1 covers 8 bases. The CDR3 runs 13 residues. The V gene end was trimmed by 4 bases and the J gene end by 5 bases; junction bases not matched to a gene: 2. Germline V gene data show CDR1 as SGHKS and CDR2 as YYEKEE (reference sequence). CDR3 protein: CASSQDRDQPQHF. CDR3 nucleotide sequence: TGTGCCAGCAGCCAGGACAGGGATCAGCCCCAGCATTTT.

This clone came up once. The CDR3 is CASNSRGSTTDTQYF. CDR3 DNA sequence: TGTGCCAGCAACTCACGCGGCAGTACCACAGATACGCAGTATTTT. The chain has TRBV19 and TRBJ2-3; D is ambiguous. Between the trimmed V and J ends, which lost 9 bases and 2 bases, there was a span of 18 bases. CDR1 LNHDA and CDR2 SQIVND come from the germline V gene (reference sequence). This CDR3 spans 15 amino acids.

This clone was seen more than once but under ten times. V is TRBV11-2 and J is TRBJ2-1, with TRBD1 matching 10 bases. The germline CDR1 and CDR2 sequences are SGHAT and FQNNGV. The CDR3 sequence is 16 residues long. V was clipped by 8 bases and J by 0 bases; unmatched bases: 7. CDR3: CASVRGQGSSYNEQFF. CDR3 in DNA: TGTGCCAGCGTCCGGGGACAGGGGAGCTCCTACAATGAGCAGTTCTTC.

This clone was detected once. The chain couples TRBV27 to TRBJ1-6; D is undetermined. This CDR3 contains 14 residues. Trimming removed 3 bases from V and 7 bases from J, with 10 bases in between. Germline lookup yields CDR1 MNHEY and CDR2 SMNVEV (reference sequence). CDR3 DNA sequence: TGTGCCAGCAGTTTTACACCCGGGAATTCACCCCTCCACTTT. Its protein is CASSFTPGNSPLHF.

The V and J genes are TRBV4-1 and TRBJ2-7; perhaps TRBD1 as D (5 bases). The germline V gene encodes CDR1 MGHRA and CDR2 YSYEKL. The CDR3 length is 13 residues. V lost 5 bases and J lost 3, with 11 bases in between. CDR3: CASSSTVFYEQYF. DNA of the CDR3: TGCGCCAGCAGCTCGACAGTGTTCTACGAGCAGTACTTC.

This chain connects TRBV6-5 to TRBJ2-1; 9 bases match TRBD1. Germline loops: CDR1 MNHEY, CDR2 SVGAGI. The CDR3 loop spans 16 amino acids. V dropped 3 bases and J dropped 7; count of bases not matched to a gene: 10. CDR3 region: CASSYSGTGWANEQFF. CDR3 nucleotide sequence: TGTGCCAGCAGTTATAGTGGGACAGGGTGGGCAAATGAGCAGTTCTTC.

This chain uses TRBV3-1 (or the pseudogene TRBV3-2) with TRBJ1-2; D is undetermined. V lost 2 bases and J lost 7, with 5 bases in between. The length of the CDR3 is 11 residues. The germline V gene encodes CDR1 LGHDT and CDR2 YNNKEL (reference sequence). The CDR3 DNA reads as TGTGCCAGCAGCCAATCCTTTGGCTACACCTTC. Translated, it gives CASSQSFGYTF.

This chain joins TRBV3-1 (or the pseudogene TRBV3-2) and TRBJ2-7; 12 bases line up with TRBD2. V was clipped by 0 bases and J by 1 base; unmatched bases: 1. Germline CDR1 LGHDT, CDR2 YNNKEL (reference sequence). The CDR3 is made up of 16 amino acids. In nucleotides, the CDR3 is TGTGCCAGCAGCCAAGATCTAGCGGGGGGGTCCTACGAGCAGTACTTC. Translation: CASSQDLAGGSYEQYF.

The CDR3 loop reads CASSQGAWKGGGYTF. CDR3 bases: TGCGCCAGCAGCCAAGGCGCCTGGAAGGGAGGTGGCTACACCTTC. The V gene is TRBV4-1, the J gene TRBJ1-2; D call uncertain. V was shortened by 1 base and J by 7 bases, with 16 bases between the two germline ends. The CDR3 length is 15 residues. Germline-derived CDR1 and CDR2 are MGHRA and YSYEKL.